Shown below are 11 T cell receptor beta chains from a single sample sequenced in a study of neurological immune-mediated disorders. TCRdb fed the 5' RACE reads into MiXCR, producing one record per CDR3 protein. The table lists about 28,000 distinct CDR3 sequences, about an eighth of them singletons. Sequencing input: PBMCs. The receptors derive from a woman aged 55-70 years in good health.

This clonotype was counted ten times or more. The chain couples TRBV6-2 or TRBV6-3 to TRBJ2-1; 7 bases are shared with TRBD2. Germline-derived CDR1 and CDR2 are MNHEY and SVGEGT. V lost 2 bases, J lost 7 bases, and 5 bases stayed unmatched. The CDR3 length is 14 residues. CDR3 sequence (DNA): TGTGCCAGCAGTTACGGGGAGGGATCGAATGAGCAGTTCTTC. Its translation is CASSYGEGSNEQFF.

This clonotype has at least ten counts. Here the CDR3 DNA reads TGTGCCAGCAGCTTAGTGGGGGGGGGCCGGTCCTACGAGCAGTACTTC. Translating gives CASSLVGGGRSYEQYF. V gene TRBV7-2 combines with J gene TRBJ2-7; TRBD2 is a possible D gene (7 bases). V gave up 1 base and J gave up 1 base, with 14 bases separating them. The CDR3 totals 16 residues. In germline, CDR1 is SGHTA, CDR2 FQGNSA. The entire variable domain, with the rest obtained from reference TRBV7-2 and TRBJ2-7, is as follows: GAGVSQSPSNKVTEKGKDVELRCDPISGHTALYWYRQSLGQGLEFLIYFQGNSAPDKSGLPSDRFSAERTGGSVSTLTIQRTQQEDSAVYLCASSLVGGGRSYEQYFGPGTRLTVT.

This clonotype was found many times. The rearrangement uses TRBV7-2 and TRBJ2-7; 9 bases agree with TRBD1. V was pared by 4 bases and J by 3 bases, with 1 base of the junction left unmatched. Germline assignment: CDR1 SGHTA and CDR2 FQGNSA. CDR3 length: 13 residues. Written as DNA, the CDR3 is TGTGCCAGCAGCTGGACAGGGGACTACGAGCAGTACTTC. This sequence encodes CASSWTGDYEQYF.

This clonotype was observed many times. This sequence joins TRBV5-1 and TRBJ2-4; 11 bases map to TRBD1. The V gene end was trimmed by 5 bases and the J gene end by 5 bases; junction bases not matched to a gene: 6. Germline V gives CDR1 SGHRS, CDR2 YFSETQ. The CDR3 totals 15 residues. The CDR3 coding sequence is TGCGCCAGCAGTCCCCCGGGACAGGGGGAAAACATTCAGTACTTC. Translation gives CASSPPGQGENIQYF.

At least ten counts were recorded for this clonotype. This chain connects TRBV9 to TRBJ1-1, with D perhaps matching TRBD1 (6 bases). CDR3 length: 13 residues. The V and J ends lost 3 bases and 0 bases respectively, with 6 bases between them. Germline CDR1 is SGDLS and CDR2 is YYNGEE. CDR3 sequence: CASSDRVNTEAFF. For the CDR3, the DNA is TGTGCCAGCAGCGACAGGGTGAACACTGAAGCTTTCTTT.

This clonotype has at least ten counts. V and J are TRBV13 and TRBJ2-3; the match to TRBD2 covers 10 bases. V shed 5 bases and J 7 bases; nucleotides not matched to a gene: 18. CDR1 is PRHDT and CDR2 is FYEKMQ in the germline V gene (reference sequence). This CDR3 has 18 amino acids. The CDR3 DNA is TGTGCCAGCAGCCCTAGCCTCCTTAAGCGGGGGGGCGGAAATACGCAGTATTTT. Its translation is CASSPSLLKRGGGNTQYF.

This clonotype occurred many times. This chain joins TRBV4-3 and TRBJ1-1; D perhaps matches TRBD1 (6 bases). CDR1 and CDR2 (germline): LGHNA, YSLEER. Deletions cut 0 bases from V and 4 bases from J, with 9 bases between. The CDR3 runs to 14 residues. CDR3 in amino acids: CASSQEQGATEAFF. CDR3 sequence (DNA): TGCGCCAGCAGCCAAGAACAGGGAGCCACTGAAGCTTTCTTT.

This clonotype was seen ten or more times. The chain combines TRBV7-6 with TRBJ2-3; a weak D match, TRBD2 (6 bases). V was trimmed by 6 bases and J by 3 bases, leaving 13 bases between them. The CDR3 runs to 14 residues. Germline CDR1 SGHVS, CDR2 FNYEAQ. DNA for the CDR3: TGTGCCAGCAGTCGACTAGGTACGACAGATACGCAGTATTTT. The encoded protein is CASSRLGTTDTQYF.

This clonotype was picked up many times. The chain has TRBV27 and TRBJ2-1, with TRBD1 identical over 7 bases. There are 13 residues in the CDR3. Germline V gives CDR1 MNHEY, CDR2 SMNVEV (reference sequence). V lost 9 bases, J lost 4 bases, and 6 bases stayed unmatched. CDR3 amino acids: CARQGNLYNEQFF. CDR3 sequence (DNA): TGTGCCAGACAGGGGAATCTGTACAATGAGCAGTTCTTC.

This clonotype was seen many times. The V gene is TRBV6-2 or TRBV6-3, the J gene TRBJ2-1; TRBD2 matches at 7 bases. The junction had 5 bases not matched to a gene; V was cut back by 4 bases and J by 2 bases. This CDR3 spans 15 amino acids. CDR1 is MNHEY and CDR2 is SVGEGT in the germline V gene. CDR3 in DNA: TGTGCCAGCAGTTTCACCGGGGGGACCTACAATGAGCAGTTCTTC. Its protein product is CASSFTGGTYNEQFF.

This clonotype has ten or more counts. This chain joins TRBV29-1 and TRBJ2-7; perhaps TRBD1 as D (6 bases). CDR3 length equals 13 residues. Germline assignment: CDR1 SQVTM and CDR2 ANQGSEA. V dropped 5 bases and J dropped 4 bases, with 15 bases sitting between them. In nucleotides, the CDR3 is TGCAGCGTTCGCGTGCAGGGGCCTTACGAGCAGTACTTC. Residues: CSVRVQGPYEQYF.